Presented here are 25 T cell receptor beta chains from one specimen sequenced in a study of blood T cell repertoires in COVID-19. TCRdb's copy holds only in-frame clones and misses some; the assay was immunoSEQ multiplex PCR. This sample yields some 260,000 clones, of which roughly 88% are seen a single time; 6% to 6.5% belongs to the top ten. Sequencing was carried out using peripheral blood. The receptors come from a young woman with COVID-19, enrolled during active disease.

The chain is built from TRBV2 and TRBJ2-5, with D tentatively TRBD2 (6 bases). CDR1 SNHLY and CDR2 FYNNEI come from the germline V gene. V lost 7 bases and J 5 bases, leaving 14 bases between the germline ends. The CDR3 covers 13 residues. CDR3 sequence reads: CASIDSGWETQYF. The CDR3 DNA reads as TGTGCCAGCATCGATAGCGGATGGGAGACCCAGTACTTC.

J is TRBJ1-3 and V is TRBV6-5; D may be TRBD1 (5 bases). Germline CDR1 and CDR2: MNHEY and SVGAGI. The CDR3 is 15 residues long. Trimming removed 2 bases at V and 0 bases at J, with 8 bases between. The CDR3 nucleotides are TGTGCCAGCAGTTACGGGGGGGACTCTGGAAACACCATATATTTT. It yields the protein CASSYGGDSGNTIYF.

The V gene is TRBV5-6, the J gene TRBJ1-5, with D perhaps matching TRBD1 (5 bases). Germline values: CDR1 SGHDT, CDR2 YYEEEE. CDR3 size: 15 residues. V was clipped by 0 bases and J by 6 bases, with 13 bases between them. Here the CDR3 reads CASSLGQGGVQPQHF. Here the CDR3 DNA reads TGTGCCAGCAGCTTGGGCCAGGGAGGAGTTCAGCCCCAGCATTTT.

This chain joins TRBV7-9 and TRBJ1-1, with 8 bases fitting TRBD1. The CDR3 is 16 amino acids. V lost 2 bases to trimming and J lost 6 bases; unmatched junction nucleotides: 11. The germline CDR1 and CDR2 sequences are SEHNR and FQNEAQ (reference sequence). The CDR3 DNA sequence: TGTGCCAGCAGCTTATTTGGCGACTTACAGGGGGCTGAAGCTTTCTTT. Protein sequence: CASSLFGDLQGAEAFF.

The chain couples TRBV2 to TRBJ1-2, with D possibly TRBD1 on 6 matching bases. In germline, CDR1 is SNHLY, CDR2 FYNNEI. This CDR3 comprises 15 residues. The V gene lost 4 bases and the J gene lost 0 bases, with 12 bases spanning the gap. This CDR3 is CASSVRQAANYGYTF. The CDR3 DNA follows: TGTGCCAGCAGTGTCCGACAGGCGGCTAACTATGGCTACACCTTC.

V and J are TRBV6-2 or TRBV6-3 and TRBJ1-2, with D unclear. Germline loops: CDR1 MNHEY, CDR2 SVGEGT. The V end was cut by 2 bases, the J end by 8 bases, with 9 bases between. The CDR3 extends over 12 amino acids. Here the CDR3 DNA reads TGTGCCAGCAGTTACCCCAGTTCCGGCTACACCTTC. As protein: CASSYPSSGYTF.

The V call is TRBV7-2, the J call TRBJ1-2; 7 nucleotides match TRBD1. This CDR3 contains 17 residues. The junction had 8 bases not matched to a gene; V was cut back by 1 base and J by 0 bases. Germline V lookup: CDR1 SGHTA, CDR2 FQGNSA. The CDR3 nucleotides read TGTGCCAGCAGCTTAGTCATCCAGGGGGATACTAACTATGGCTACACCTTC. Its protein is CASSLVIQGDTNYGYTF. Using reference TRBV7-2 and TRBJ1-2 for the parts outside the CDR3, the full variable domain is GAGVSQSPSNKVTEKGKDVELRCDPISGHTALYWYRQSLGQGLEFLIYFQGNSAPDKSGLPSDRFSAERTGGSVSTLTIQRTQQEDSAVYLCASSLVIQGDTNYGYTFGSGTRLTVV.

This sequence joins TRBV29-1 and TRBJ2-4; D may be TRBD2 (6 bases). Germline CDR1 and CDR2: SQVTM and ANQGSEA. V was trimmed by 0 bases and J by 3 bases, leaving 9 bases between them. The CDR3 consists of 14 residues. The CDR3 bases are TGCAGCGTTGAAGAGGAGGGGAGCAAAAACATTCAGTACTTC. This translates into CSVEEEGSKNIQYF.

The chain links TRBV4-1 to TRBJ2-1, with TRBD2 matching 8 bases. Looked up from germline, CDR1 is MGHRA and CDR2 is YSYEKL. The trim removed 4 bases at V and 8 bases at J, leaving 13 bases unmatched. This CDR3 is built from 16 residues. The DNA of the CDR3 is TGCGCCAGCAGCCGATTAGGGGGACTAGTTGGCGATGAGCAGTTCTTC. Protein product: CASSRLGGLVGDEQFF.

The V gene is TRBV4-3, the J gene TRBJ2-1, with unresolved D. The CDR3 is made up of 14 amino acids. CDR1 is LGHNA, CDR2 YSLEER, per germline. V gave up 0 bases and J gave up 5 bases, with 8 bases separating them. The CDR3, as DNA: TGCGCCAGCAGCCAAGAAGCTTCTAACAATGAGCAGTTCTTC. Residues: CASSQEASNNEQFF.

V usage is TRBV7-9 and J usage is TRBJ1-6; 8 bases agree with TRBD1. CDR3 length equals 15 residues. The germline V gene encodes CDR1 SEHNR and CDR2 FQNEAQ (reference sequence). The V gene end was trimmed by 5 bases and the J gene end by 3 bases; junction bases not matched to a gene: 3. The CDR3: CASSLDRGYNSPLHF. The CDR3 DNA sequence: TGTGCCAGCAGCCTCGACAGGGGCTATAATTCACCCCTCCACTTT.

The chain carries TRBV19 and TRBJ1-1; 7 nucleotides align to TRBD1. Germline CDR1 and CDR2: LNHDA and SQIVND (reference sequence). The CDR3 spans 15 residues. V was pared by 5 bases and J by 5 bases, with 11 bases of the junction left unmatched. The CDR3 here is CASSPAQGFVTEAFF. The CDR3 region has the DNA TGTGCCAGTAGTCCGGCACAGGGGTTTGTAACTGAAGCTTTCTTT.

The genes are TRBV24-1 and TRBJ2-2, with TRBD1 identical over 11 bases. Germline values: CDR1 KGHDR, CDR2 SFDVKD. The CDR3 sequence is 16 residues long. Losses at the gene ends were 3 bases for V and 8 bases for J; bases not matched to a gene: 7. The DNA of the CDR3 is TGTGCCACCAGTGATGAGGACAGGGGGCGTATTGGGGAGCTGTTTTTT. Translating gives CATSDEDRGRIGELFF.

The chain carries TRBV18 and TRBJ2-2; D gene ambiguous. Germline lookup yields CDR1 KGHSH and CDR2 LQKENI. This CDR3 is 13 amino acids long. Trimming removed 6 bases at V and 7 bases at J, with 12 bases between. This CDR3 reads CASSLTTGGELFF. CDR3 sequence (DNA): TGTGCCAGCTCGCTTACCACGGGCGGGGAGCTGTTTTTT.

DNA for the CDR3: TGTGCCAGCAGTTTATCAGGGGGCGCAGATACGCAGTATTTT. Its translation is CASSLSGGADTQYF. The V call is TRBV27, the J call TRBJ2-3, with 7 bases lining up with TRBD1. CDR3 length equals 14 residues. V shed 0 bases and J 4 bases; nucleotides not matched to a gene: 1. Germline CDR1 MNHEY, CDR2 SMNVEV (reference sequence).

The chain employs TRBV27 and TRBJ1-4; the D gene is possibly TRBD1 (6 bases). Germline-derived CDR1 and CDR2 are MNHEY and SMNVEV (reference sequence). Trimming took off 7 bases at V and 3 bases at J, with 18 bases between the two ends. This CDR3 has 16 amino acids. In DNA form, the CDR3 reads TGTGCCAGCAAGGGGGTCGGGCAGGGCCCTAATGAAAAACTGTTTTTT. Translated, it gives CASKGVGQGPNEKLFF.

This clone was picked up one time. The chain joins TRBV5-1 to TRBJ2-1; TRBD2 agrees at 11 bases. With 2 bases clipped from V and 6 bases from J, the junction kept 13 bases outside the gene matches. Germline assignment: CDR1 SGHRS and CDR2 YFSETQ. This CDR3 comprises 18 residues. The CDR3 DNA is TGCGCCAGCAGCTTCGAAGCTTTAGCGGGGGGGCTGGGCAATGAGCAGTTCTTC. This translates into CASSFEALAGGLGNEQFF.

CDR3 residues: CASSPRTGIRTGEQFF. In nucleotides, the CDR3 is TGCGCCAGCAGCCCCCGGACAGGGATAAGGACAGGTGAGCAGTTCTTC. V usage is TRBV4-1 and J usage is TRBJ2-1; 8 positions agree with TRBD1. With V trimmed by 4 bases and J by 9 bases, 14 bases remained unmatched. Looked up from germline, CDR1 is MGHRA and CDR2 is YSYEKL. The CDR3 is made up of 16 amino acids.

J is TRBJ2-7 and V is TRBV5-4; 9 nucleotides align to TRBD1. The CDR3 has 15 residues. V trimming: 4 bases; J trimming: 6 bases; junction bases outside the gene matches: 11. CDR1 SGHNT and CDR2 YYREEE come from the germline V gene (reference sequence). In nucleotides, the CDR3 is TGTGCCAGCAGCCCGACCGGGACAGGGTCATTCGAGCAGTACTTC. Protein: CASSPTGTGSFEQYF.

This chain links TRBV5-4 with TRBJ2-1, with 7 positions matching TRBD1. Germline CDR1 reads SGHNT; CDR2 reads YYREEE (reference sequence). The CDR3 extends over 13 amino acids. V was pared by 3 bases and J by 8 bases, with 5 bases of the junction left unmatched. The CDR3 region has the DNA TGTGCCAGCAGCTCTGGACAGGCCTATGAGCAGTTCTTC. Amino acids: CASSSGQAYEQFF. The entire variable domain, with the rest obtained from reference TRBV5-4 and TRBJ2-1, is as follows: ETGVTQSPTHLIKTRGQQVTLRCSSQSGHNTVSWYQQALGQGPQFIFQYYREEENGRGNFPPRFSGLQFPNYSSELNVNALELDDSALYLCASSSGQAYEQFFGPGTRLTVL.

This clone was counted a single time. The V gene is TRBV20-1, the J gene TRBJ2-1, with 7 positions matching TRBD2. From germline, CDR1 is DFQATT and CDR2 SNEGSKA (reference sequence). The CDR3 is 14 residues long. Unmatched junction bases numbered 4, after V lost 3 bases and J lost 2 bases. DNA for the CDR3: TGCAGTGCTAGTAGCGGGTACCCCTACAATGAGCAGTTCTTC. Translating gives CSASSGYPYNEQFF.

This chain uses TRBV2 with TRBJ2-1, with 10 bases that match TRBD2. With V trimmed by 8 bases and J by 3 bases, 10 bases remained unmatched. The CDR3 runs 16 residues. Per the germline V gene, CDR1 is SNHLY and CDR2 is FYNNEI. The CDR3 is CASSQLTSGNYNEQFF. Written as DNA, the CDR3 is TGTGCCAGCTCCCAACTCACTAGCGGGAACTACAATGAGCAGTTCTTC.

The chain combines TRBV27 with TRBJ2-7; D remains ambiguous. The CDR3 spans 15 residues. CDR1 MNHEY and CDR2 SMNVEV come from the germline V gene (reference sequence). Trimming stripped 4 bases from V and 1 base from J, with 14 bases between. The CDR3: CASSWSRISSYEQYF. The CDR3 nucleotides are TGTGCCAGCAGTTGGTCGAGGATCTCGTCCTACGAGCAGTACTTC.

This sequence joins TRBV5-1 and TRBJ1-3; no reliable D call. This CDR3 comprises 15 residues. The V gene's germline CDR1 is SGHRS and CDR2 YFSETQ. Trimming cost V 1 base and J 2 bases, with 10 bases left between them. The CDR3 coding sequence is TGCGCCAGCAGCTTGACAGCCGGGGCTGGAAACACCATATATTTT. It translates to CASSLTAGAGNTIYF.

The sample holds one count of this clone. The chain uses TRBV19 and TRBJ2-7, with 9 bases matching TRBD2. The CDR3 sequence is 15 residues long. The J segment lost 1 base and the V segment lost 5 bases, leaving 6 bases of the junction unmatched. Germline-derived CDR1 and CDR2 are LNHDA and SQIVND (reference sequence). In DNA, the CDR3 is TGTGCCAGTAGTCCAGGAGCGGGGGGTTCCTACGAGCAGTACGTC. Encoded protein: CASSPGAGGSYEQYV.